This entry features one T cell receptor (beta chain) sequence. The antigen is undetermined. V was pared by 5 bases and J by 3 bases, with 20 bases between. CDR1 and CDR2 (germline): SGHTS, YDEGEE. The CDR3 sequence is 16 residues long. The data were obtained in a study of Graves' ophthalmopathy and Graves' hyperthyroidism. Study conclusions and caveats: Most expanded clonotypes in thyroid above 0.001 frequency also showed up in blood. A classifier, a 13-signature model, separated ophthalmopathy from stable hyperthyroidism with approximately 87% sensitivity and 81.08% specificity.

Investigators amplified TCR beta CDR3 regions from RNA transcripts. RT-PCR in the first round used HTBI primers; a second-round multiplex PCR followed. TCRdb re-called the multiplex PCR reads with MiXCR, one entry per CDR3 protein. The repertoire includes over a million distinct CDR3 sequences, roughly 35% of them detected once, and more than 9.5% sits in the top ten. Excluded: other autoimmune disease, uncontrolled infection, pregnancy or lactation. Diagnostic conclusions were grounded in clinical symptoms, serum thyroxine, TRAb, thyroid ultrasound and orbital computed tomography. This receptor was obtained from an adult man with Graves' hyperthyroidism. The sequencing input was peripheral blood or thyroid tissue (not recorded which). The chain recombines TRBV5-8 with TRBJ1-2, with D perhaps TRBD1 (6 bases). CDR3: CASRSRDRTSYYGYTF. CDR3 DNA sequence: TGTGCCAGCAGGTCCCGAGACAGGACTTCCTACTATGGCTACACCTTC.